This entry describes one TCR beta chain. PCR primers comprised 60 Vbeta and 13 Jbeta primers. Data came from immunoSEQ multiplex PCR; TCRdb stores just in-frame clones and leaves some out. This sample has more than 200,000 clones, with more than 75% found just once. The V and J ends lost 8 bases and 8 bases respectively, with 26 bases between them. CDR1 and CDR2 (germline): SGHAT, FQNNGV. The CDR3 extends over 16 amino acids. This specimen comes from a study of cytomegalovirus exposure and HLA in healthy donors. Study-wide context: Among approximately 390 genotyped donors, about 85% fell in the Caucasian-associated ancestry cluster.

The receptor's source is a human donor in good health. Sequencing was carried out using PBMCs. This chain connects TRBV11-2 to TRBJ2-3; D might be TRBD2 (7 bases). The CDR3 DNA reads TGTGCCAGCTTTAAGGGGGGGGGCCCCCGGAATGGTACGCAGTATTTT. It codes for CASFKGGGPRNGTQYF. The full variable domain, rest sourced from reference TRBV11-2 and TRBJ2-3, is EAGVAQSPRYKIIEKRQSVAFWCNPISGHATLYWYQQILGQGPKLLIQFQNNGVVDDSQLPKDRFSAERLKGVDSTLKIQPAKLEDSAVYLCASFKGGGPRNGTQYFGPGTRLTVL.